This is a list of T cell receptor beta chains from one sample in a study of post-analysis software for immune sequencing data. TCRdb used MiXCR to reprocess the PCR reads, holding one entry per CDR3 protein. In the table there are around 440,000 distinct CDR3 sequences, approximately 46% of which are singletons. Source material: blood. The receptors shown here come from a girl aged 5 to 17 with multiple sclerosis. CDR3s include the opening cysteine and the closing phenylalanine or tryptophan. Each record gives: clone size, J gene, V gene, D gene, CDR3 protein, CDR3 DNA. D genes are given only for firm matches. The listing skips clone size in some rows; elsewhere it reads once, few, many or a size class.

abundance: once; j_gene: TRBJ2-2; v_gene: TRBV7-2; d_gene: TRBD2; CDR3aa: CASSLALVAGGTIGELFF; CDR3nt: TGTGCCAGCAGCTTAGCACTCGTAGCGGGAGGGACTATCGGGGAGCTGTTTTTT
abundance: .; j_gene: TRBJ2-5; v_gene: TRBV7-2; d_gene: .; CDR3aa: CASSLGGKEGETQYF; CDR3nt: TGTGCCAGCAGCTTAGGGGGGAAGGAGGGAGAGACCCAGTACTTC
abundance: .; j_gene: TRBJ2-7; v_gene: TRBV2; d_gene: .; CDR3aa: CASRDSEPYEQYF; CDR3nt: TGTGCCAGCAGGGACAGCGAGCCCTACGAGCAGTACTTC
abundance: few; j_gene: TRBJ1-5; v_gene: TRBV4-1; d_gene: TRBD1; CDR3aa: CASSLRDRGKMPQHF; CDR3nt: TGCGCCAGCAGCCTACGGGACAGGGGGAAAATGCCCCAGCATTTT
abundance: .; j_gene: TRBJ1-4; v_gene: TRBV15; d_gene: .; CDR3aa: CATSRDQFGPTDPIEKLFF; CDR3nt: TGTGCCACCAGCAGAGATCAGTTCGGCCCCACCGATCCAATTGAAAAACTGTTTTTT
abundance: .; j_gene: TRBJ2-1; v_gene: TRBV10-3; d_gene: TRBD2; CDR3aa: CAIRTGTSSNEQFF; CDR3nt: TGTGCCATCAGAACCGGGACTAGCAGCAATGAGCAGTTCTTC
abundance: .; j_gene: TRBJ2-6; v_gene: TRBV7-9; d_gene: .; CDR3aa: CASSLNSPSGANVLTF; CDR3nt: TGTGCCAGCAGCTTAAACTCTCCCTCTGGGGCCAACGTCCTGACTTTC
abundance: .; j_gene: TRBJ2-3; v_gene: TRBV14; d_gene: .; CDR3aa: CASSQGTSAGDTQYF; CDR3nt: TGTGCCAGCAGCCAAGGTACCTCTGCGGGGGATACGCAGTATTTT
abundance: .; j_gene: TRBJ2-7; v_gene: TRBV3-1; d_gene: .; CDR3aa: CASSQGSSSSEQYF; CDR3nt: TGTGCCAGCAGCCAAGGCAGTAGTAGTTCCGAGCAGTACTTC
abundance: .; j_gene: TRBJ2-1; v_gene: TRBV21-1; d_gene: .; CDR3aa: CASSGLDGYNEQFF; CDR3nt: TGTGCCAGCAGCGGACTAGACGGGTACAATGAGCAGTTCTTC
abundance: .; j_gene: TRBJ1-4; v_gene: TRBV20-1; d_gene: .; CDR3aa: CSARDGGATNEKLFF; CDR3nt: TGCAGTGCTAGGGACGGCGGTGCAACTAATGAAAAACTGTTTTTT
abundance: few; j_gene: TRBJ1-5; v_gene: TRBV5-6; d_gene: TRBD1; CDR3aa: CASSTGTGGYLNQPQHF; CDR3nt: TGTGCCAGCAGCACTGGGACAGGGGGGTATCTCAATCAGCCCCAGCATTTT
abundance: .; j_gene: TRBJ2-1; v_gene: TRBV7-2; d_gene: .; CDR3aa: CASSFEVYNEQFF; CDR3nt: TGTGCCAGCAGCTTTGAAGTCTACAATGAGCAGTTCTTC
abundance: .; j_gene: TRBJ1-4; v_gene: TRBV7-2; d_gene: TRBD1; CDR3aa: CASGLRTGGIANEKLFF; CDR3nt: TGTGCCAGCGGCCTCAGGACAGGGGGCATAGCTAATGAAAAACTGTTTTTT
abundance: .; j_gene: TRBJ2-7; v_gene: TRBV3-1; d_gene: .; CDR3aa: CASSQHGSSYEQYF; CDR3nt: TGTGCCAGCAGCCAACACGGGAGCTCCTACGAGCAGTACTTC
abundance: .; j_gene: TRBJ2-5; v_gene: TRBV7-9; d_gene: .; CDR3aa: CASSPSLSETQYF; CDR3nt: TGTGCCAGCAGCCCCAGCTTATCGGAGACCCAGTACTTC
abundance: .; j_gene: TRBJ2-1; v_gene: TRBV7-3; d_gene: TRBD2; CDR3aa: CASSQGSSGDNNEQFF; CDR3nt: TGTGCCAGCAGCCAAGGGTCTAGCGGTGATAACAATGAGCAGTTCTTC
abundance: few; j_gene: TRBJ2-2; v_gene: TRBV10-1; d_gene: TRBD1; CDR3aa: CASSEDRDVITGELFF; CDR3nt: TGCGCCAGCAGTGAGGACAGGGACGTGATCACCGGGGAGCTGTTTTTT
abundance: .; j_gene: TRBJ2-7; v_gene: TRBV29-1; d_gene: .; CDR3aa: CSVEDRQGQYF; CDR3nt: TGCAGCGTTGAAGATCGGCAGGGACAGTACTTC
abundance: .; j_gene: TRBJ1-6; v_gene: TRBV6-5; d_gene: TRBD1; CDR3aa: CASSSLTGTANSPPHF; CDR3nt: TGTGCCAGCAGTTCTCTCACCGGGACAGCGAATTCACCCCCCCACTTT
abundance: .; j_gene: TRBJ2-1; v_gene: TRBV20-1; d_gene: TRBD2; CDR3aa: CSASFPGLAVNEQFF; CDR3nt: TGCAGTGCTAGTTTTCCGGGACTAGCGGTAAATGAGCAGTTCTTC
abundance: few; j_gene: TRBJ2-7; v_gene: TRBV7-2; d_gene: .; CDR3aa: CASSLFRGLSPYEQYF; CDR3nt: TGTGCCAGCAGCTTATTTAGGGGACTTAGTCCGTACGAGCAGTACTTC
abundance: .; j_gene: TRBJ2-1; v_gene: TRBV5-6; d_gene: TRBD2; CDR3aa: CASSKTSGNNNEQFF; CDR3nt: TGTGCCAGCAGCAAGACTAGCGGGAACAACAATGAGCAGTTCTTC
abundance: .; j_gene: TRBJ2-7; v_gene: TRBV4-1; d_gene: .; CDR3aa: CASSQSTRPLYEQYF; CDR3nt: TGCGCCAGCAGCCAATCCACCCGACCCCTCTACGAGCAGTACTTC
abundance: .; j_gene: TRBJ2-7; v_gene: TRBV18; d_gene: .; CDR3aa: CASSPVGGSDEQYF; CDR3nt: TGTGCCAGCTCACCAGTGGGGGGCTCGGACGAGCAGTACTTC
abundance: few; j_gene: TRBJ2-7; v_gene: TRBV29-1; d_gene: .; CDR3aa: CSGVGGLTASYEQYF; CDR3nt: TGCAGCGGGGTGGGGGGTTTGACAGCCTCCTACGAGCAGTACTTC
abundance: .; j_gene: TRBJ2-4; v_gene: TRBV7-2; d_gene: .; CDR3aa: CASSFRRGRNIQYF; CDR3nt: TGTGCCAGCAGCTTCCGACGAGGGAGAAACATTCAGTACTTC
abundance: .; j_gene: TRBJ2-7; v_gene: TRBV28; d_gene: TRBD1; CDR3aa: CASSLAGGPSCEQYF; CDR3nt: TGTGCCAGCAGTCTCGCAGGGGGCCCCTCCTGCGAGCAGTACTTC
abundance: .; j_gene: TRBJ2-3; v_gene: TRBV7-2; d_gene: .; CDR3aa: CASSLGLTQYF; CDR3nt: TGTGCCAGCAGCTTAGGGCTTACGCAGTATTTT
abundance: few; j_gene: TRBJ2-3; v_gene: TRBV6-4; d_gene: TRBD2; CDR3aa: CASSEGRDADTQYF; CDR3nt: TGTGCCAGCAGTGAAGGGAGGGATGCAGATACGCAGTATTTT
abundance: .; j_gene: TRBJ2-1; v_gene: TRBV29-1; d_gene: .; CDR3aa: CSAPGQGTDEQFF; CDR3nt: TGCAGCGCTCCTGGTCAGGGGACCGATGAGCAGTTCTTC
abundance: many; j_gene: TRBJ2-1; v_gene: TRBV9; d_gene: .; CDR3aa: CASSPGTEQFF; CDR3nt: TGTGCCAGCAGCCCCGGGACCGAGCAGTTCTTC
abundance: few; j_gene: TRBJ2-4; v_gene: TRBV15; d_gene: TRBD2; CDR3aa: CATSSGSYIQYF; CDR3nt: TGTGCCACCTCTAGCGGGAGTTACATTCAGTACTTC
abundance: few; j_gene: TRBJ2-1; v_gene: TRBV7-9; d_gene: TRBD2; CDR3aa: CASSLGTSGINEQFF; CDR3nt: TGTGCCAGCAGCTTAGGTACTAGCGGGATCAATGAGCAGTTCTTC
abundance: few; j_gene: TRBJ1-2; v_gene: TRBV4-2; d_gene: .; CDR3aa: CASRRDRGYTF; CDR3nt: TGTGCCAGCAGACGAGACAGGGGCTACACCTTC
abundance: .; j_gene: TRBJ2-2; v_gene: TRBV4-1; d_gene: TRBD2; CDR3aa: CASSPLGGATGELFF; CDR3nt: TGCGCCAGCAGCCCCCTCGGGGGGGCGACCGGGGAGCTGTTTTTT
abundance: .; j_gene: TRBJ1-2; v_gene: TRBV28; d_gene: .; CDR3aa: CASTAGEVAFYGYTF; CDR3nt: TGTGCCAGCACCGCGGGGGAAGTAGCCTTCTATGGCTACACCTTC